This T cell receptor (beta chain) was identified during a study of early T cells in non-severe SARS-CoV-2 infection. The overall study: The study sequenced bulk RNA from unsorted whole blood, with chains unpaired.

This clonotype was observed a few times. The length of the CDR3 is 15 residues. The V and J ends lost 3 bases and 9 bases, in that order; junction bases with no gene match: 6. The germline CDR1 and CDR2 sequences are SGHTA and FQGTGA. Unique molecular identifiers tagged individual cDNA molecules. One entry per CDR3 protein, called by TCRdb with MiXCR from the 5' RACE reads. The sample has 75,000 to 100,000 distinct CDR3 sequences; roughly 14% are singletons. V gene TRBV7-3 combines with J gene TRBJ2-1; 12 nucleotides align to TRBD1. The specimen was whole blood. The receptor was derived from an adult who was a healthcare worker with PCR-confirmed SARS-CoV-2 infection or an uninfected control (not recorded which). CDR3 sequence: CASSLTGTGGVEQFF. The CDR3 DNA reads TGTGCCAGCAGCTTGACCGGGACAGGGGGCGTTGAGCAGTTCTTC.